This TCR beta chain was recorded in a study of blood T cell repertoires in COVID-19. Overall study context: The study drew acute and convalescent COVID-19 samples from the United States, Italy and Spain. PBMCs, B-cell-depleted T cells, or T cells provided the cDNA or gDNA that made up the material.

CDR1 and CDR2 (germline): SGHTA, FQGNSA. V lost 0 bases, J lost 7 bases, and 3 bases stayed unmatched. CDR3 length: 14 residues. Original methodology: Amplification of reference gene primers was used by the study to estimate nucleated cell counts. Only in-frame clones appear in the TCRdb table, and some are missing; sequencing was by immunoSEQ multiplex PCR. From that table come the V and J calls and clone size; the DNA was used to work out D and trimming. The table includes 84,000 or so clones, around 88% detected once. Specimen: peripheral blood. The rearrangement joins TRBV7-2 to TRBJ1-2; 9 nucleotides align to TRBD1. The TCR was taken from a man aged 55-75 years with acute or convalescent COVID-19. CDR3 sequence reads: CASSLAGTGIGYTF. The CDR3, as DNA: TGTGCCAGCAGCTTAGCTGGGACAGGGATTGGCTACACCTTC.